The 28 T cell receptor beta chains below come from one sample, sequenced in a study of blood T cell repertoires in COVID-19. Sequenced by immunoSEQ multiplex PCR; TCRdb stores in-frame clones only, minus some. The sample yields over 65,000 clones, about 81% seen once. Sequencing was performed on peripheral blood. These receptors originate from a human donor in a cohort sampled during active COVID-19.

This rearrangement joins TRBV11-2 to TRBJ2-7; 7 bases agree with TRBD2. Germline V CDR1 and CDR2: SGHAT, FQNNGV. V shed 3 bases, J shed 7 bases, and the junction held 3 bases outside the gene matches. This CDR3 has 12 residues. CDR3 residues: CASSLTAGEQYF. As DNA, the CDR3 is TGTGCCAGCAGCTTGACAGCGGGGGAGCAGTACTTC.

This chain uses TRBV27 with TRBJ2-1, with 8 bases identical to TRBD1. The V gene end was trimmed by 5 bases and the J gene end by 8 bases; junction bases not matched to a gene: 8. The CDR3 runs 14 residues. The germline V gene has CDR1 MNHEY and CDR2 SMNVEV (reference sequence). This chain's CDR3 is CASSGTGYRDEQFF. CDR3 nucleotides: TGTGCCAGCAGTGGGACAGGTTATCGCGATGAGCAGTTCTTC.

V usage is TRBV24-1 and J usage is TRBJ2-1; D is possibly TRBD2 (5 bases). Germline values: CDR1 KGHDR, CDR2 SFDVKD. V dropped 9 bases and J dropped 5 bases, with 7 bases sitting between them. The CDR3 covers 11 residues. The CDR3 is CATGGNNEQFF. Here the CDR3 DNA reads TGTGCCACCGGAGGAAACAATGAGCAGTTCTTC.

Only a few counts were recorded for this clone. This sequence joins TRBV28 and TRBJ1-2; the D gene is possibly TRBD1 (6 bases). CDR1 and CDR2 (germline): MDHEN, SYDVKM. The V and J ends lost 5 bases and 8 bases respectively, with 18 bases between them. There are 14 residues in the CDR3. The CDR3 DNA sequence: TGTGCCAGCAGTCAATCGGGGGGACATGGGGGCTACACCTTC. This gives the protein CASSQSGGHGGYTF.

The V and J genes are TRBV5-4 and TRBJ2-5, with TRBD2 matching over 8 bases. This CDR3 region has 17 residues. Per the germline V gene, CDR1 is SGHNT and CDR2 is YYREEE (reference sequence). V lost 0 bases, J lost 3 bases, and 10 bases stayed unmatched. The CDR3 here is CASSLGGVLAGKETQYF. Here the CDR3 DNA reads TGTGCCAGCAGCTTGGGGGGGGTTCTAGCGGGTAAAGAGACCCAGTACTTC.

The chain links TRBV10-3 to TRBJ1-2; 7 nucleotides agree with TRBD1. The V segment lost 6 bases and the J segment 4 bases; nucleotides outside the gene matches: 11. The CDR3 covers 15 residues. From germline, CDR1 is ENHRY and CDR2 SYGVKD. The CDR3 nucleotides are TGTGCCATCAGCGCAGGGGGAACAGGGGCCTATGGCTACACCTTC. As protein: CAISAGGTGAYGYTF.

The V call is TRBV5-1, the J call TRBJ2-3; 10 bases agree with TRBD2. Germline CDR1 and CDR2: SGHRS and YFSETQ. V was pared by 5 bases and J by 2 bases, with 8 bases of the junction left unmatched. The CDR3 contains 16 residues. DNA of the CDR3: TGCGCCAGCAGTCGCGGGACTAGCGCTAACACAGATACGCAGTATTTT. It codes for CASSRGTSANTDTQYF. The whole variable domain, remainder taken from reference TRBV5-1 and TRBJ2-3, is KAGVTQTPRYLIKTRGQQVTLSCSPISGHRSVSWYQQTPGQGLQFLFEYFSETQRNKGNFPGRFSGRQFSNSRSEMNVSTLELGDSALYLCASSRGTSANTDTQYFGPGTRLTVL.

The gene calls are TRBV11-3 and TRBJ2-1; D unresolved. The germline V gene has CDR1 SGHNT and CDR2 YENEEA. The CDR3 length is 13 residues. The germline V and J ends were trimmed by 2 bases and 9 bases, with 11 bases remaining between them. The CDR3 DNA reads as TGTGCCAGCAGCTTAAGTAGAGAAACTGAGCAGTTCTTC. Its protein product is CASSLSRETEQFF.

V and J are TRBV6-6 and TRBJ1-4, with 9 nucleotides matching TRBD1. J gave up 7 bases and V 6 bases, and 3 bases lay outside the gene matches. This CDR3 has 13 amino acids. Germline values: CDR1 MNHNY, CDR2 SVGAGI (reference sequence). DNA for the CDR3: TGTGCCAGCAGGGACAGGGGAGTTGAAAAACTGTTTTTT. Translating it yields CASRDRGVEKLFF.

This rearrangement joins TRBV4-3 to TRBJ2-5; D is uncertain. V was clipped by 0 bases and J by 4 bases, with 6 bases between them. This CDR3 has 13 residues. Per germline, CDR1 LGHNA and CDR2 YSLEER. In nucleotides, the CDR3 is TGCGCCAGCAGCCAAGATGTCGGAGAGACCCAGTACTTC. Its translation is CASSQDVGETQYF.

This clone is a singleton in its sample. The chain is built from TRBV5-1 and TRBJ1-4; weak D call: TRBD1 (5 bases). The CDR3 has 14 residues. Trimming left V 4 bases short and J 5 bases short, with 12 bases between. Germline CDR1 is SGHRS and CDR2 is YFSETQ. The CDR3 DNA is TGCGCCAGCAGCCAGACAGAACCGAATGAAAAACTGTTTTTT. Translation: CASSQTEPNEKLFF.

This chain connects TRBV6-5 to TRBJ2-5; the match to TRBD1 covers 9 bases. The V and J ends lost 2 bases and 2 bases, in that order; junction bases with no gene match: 3. The CDR3 has 15 amino acids. Germline V gene sequence: CDR1 MNHEY, CDR2 SVGAGI. CDR3 nucleotide sequence: TGTGCCAGCAGTTACGGCGGGACAGGGCAAGAGACCCAGTACTTC. Translation gives CASSYGGTGQETQYF.

The sample holds a few counts of this clone. This chain uses TRBV28 with TRBJ1-5, with D possibly TRBD1 on 6 matching bases. CDR3 length equals 16 residues. The V and J ends lost 6 bases and 1 base respectively, with 16 bases between them. Germline assignment: CDR1 MDHEN and CDR2 SYDVKM. The CDR3 loop reads CASRSGVDGSNQPQHF. DNA for the CDR3: TGTGCCAGCAGATCAGGGGTGGATGGGAGCAATCAGCCCCAGCATTTT.

This clone was seen only once. This sequence joins TRBV3-1 (or the pseudogene TRBV3-2) and TRBJ2-1, with 11 bases lining up with TRBD2. The CDR3 runs 16 residues. Germline trimming cut 5 bases from V and 6 bases from J; bases unmatched to any gene: 9. Germline CDR1 is LGHDT and CDR2 is YNNKEL (reference sequence). Written as DNA, the CDR3 is TGTGCCAGCAGCGAATGGGCGGGACTAGCGGCCAATGAGCAGTTCTTC. Translated, it gives CASSEWAGLAANEQFF.

The chain uses TRBV11-2 and TRBJ2-7, with 7 nucleotides matching TRBD2. CDR1 SGHAT and CDR2 FQNNGV come from the germline V gene. V lost 0 bases to trimming and J lost 2 bases; unmatched junction nucleotides: 1. CDR3 length: 14 amino acids. The CDR3 DNA sequence: TGTGCCAGCAGCTTAGAGGGAGGGACCTACGAGCAGTACTTC. It translates to CASSLEGGTYEQYF.

The rearrangement uses TRBV19 and TRBJ2-2; TRBD2 aligns across 13 bases. This CDR3 is 19 amino acids long. The germline V gene has CDR1 LNHDA and CDR2 SQIVND (reference sequence). Unmatched junction bases numbered 14, after V lost 6 bases and J lost 4 bases. The CDR3 loop reads CASRPGGTSGKGVTGELFF. The DNA for the CDR3 is TGTGCCAGTAGGCCGGGGGGGACTAGCGGGAAAGGGGTCACCGGGGAGCTGTTTTTT.

CDR3 region: CASSYSPTSGSYEQYF. The CDR3 DNA is TGTGCCAGCAGTTACTCCCCGACTAGCGGGAGCTACGAGCAGTACTTC. V is TRBV6-6 and J is TRBJ2-7, with 12 nucleotides matching TRBD2. The V and J ends lost 0 bases and 3 bases, in that order; junction bases with no gene match: 3. Per the germline V gene, CDR1 is MNHNY and CDR2 is SVGAGI (reference sequence). CDR3 length: 16 residues.

The chain links TRBV19 to TRBJ2-1; D gene uncertain. CDR3 length: 13 amino acids. Trimming removed 8 bases at V and 0 bases at J, with 8 bases between. Germline V lookup: CDR1 LNHDA, CDR2 SQIVND (reference sequence). This chain's CDR3 is CASSVVSYNEQFF. The CDR3 coding sequence is TGTGCCAGTTCAGTGGTCTCCTACAATGAGCAGTTCTTC.

This clone was detected a few times. The V call is TRBV13, the J call TRBJ1-1; D unclear. V shed 5 bases and J shed 8 bases, with 12 bases lying between them. The CDR3 loop spans 12 amino acids. Germline V gives CDR1 PRHDT, CDR2 FYEKMQ (reference sequence). This chain's CDR3 is CASSPGEREAFF. Here the CDR3 DNA reads TGTGCCAGCAGCCCCGGAGAACGGGAAGCTTTCTTT.

This clone has just one count. The chain joins TRBV24-1 to TRBJ2-5; 7 nucleotides line up with TRBD2. Germline lookup yields CDR1 KGHDR and CDR2 SFDVKD. CDR3 size: 12 residues. V lost 5 bases to trimming and J lost 4 bases; unmatched junction nucleotides: 0. As DNA, the CDR3 is TGTGCCACCAGTGCGGGGGGAGAGACCCAGTACTTC. Its translation: CATSAGGETQYF.

The rearrangement joins TRBV19 to TRBJ1-6, with D possibly TRBD1 on 6 matching bases. Germline V lookup: CDR1 LNHDA, CDR2 SQIVND (reference sequence). Between the trimmed V and J ends, which lost 6 bases and 0 bases, there was a span of 9 bases. The CDR3 totals 15 residues. For the CDR3, the DNA is TGTGCCAGTAGCGACAGGAGCTCCTATAATTCACCCCTCCACTTT. Translated, it gives CASSDRSSYNSPLHF. Supplemented by reference TRBV19 and TRBJ1-6, the full variable domain reads DGGITQSPKYLFRKEGQNVTLSCEQNLNHDAMYWYRQDPGQGLRLIYYSQIVNDFQKGDIAEGYSVSREKKESFPLTVTSAQKNPTAFYLCASSDRSSYNSPLHFGNGTRLTVT.

On this clone itself: Relative to the germline gene, one junction end is altered; a read error may explain this. The chain links TRBV5-1 to TRBJ2-7; weak D call: TRBD2 (7 bases). CDR1 SGHRS and CDR2 YFSETQ come from the germline V gene. This CDR3 spans 16 amino acids. The CDR3 here is CARSLGGAGAAHEQYF. In DNA, the CDR3 is TGCGCCCGCAGCTTGGGGGGGGCGGGAGCTGCCCACGAGCAGTACTTC.

This clone has only one observation. The V and J genes are TRBV15 and TRBJ2-7; TRBD1 is a possible D gene (5 bases). The germline V gene encodes CDR1 LNHNV and CDR2 YYDKDF (reference sequence). The CDR3 extends over 14 amino acids. Trimming took off 3 bases at V and 0 bases at J, with 9 bases between the two ends. The CDR3 region has the DNA TGTGCCACCAGCAGGCTGGACAACTCCTACGAGCAGTACTTC. Its translation is CATSRLDNSYEQYF.

The rearrangement joins TRBV30 to TRBJ1-6; no reliable D call. The germline CDR1 and CDR2 sequences are GTSNPN and SVGIG (reference sequence). Between the trimmed V and J ends, which lost 3 bases and 14 bases, there was a span of 17 bases. The CDR3 spans 13 residues. CDR3 amino acids: CAWRPQPREALHF. The DNA of the CDR3 is TGTGCCTGGAGACCACAGCCCCGGGAGGCCCTCCACTTT.

The V and J genes are TRBV21-1 and TRBJ2-1; the table's TRBD2 call for D was not verified on the DNA. TRBV21-1 is classified as a pseudogene. The CDR3 loop spans 20 amino acids. The CDR3 here is CASSPLGRGIAGGPYNEQFF. Written as DNA, the CDR3 is TGTGCCAGCAGCCCCCTGGGGAGGGGGATAGCGGGAGGGCCCTACAATGAGCAGTTCTTC.

The chain employs TRBV5-6 and TRBJ2-1; the D gene is possibly TRBD2 (6 bases). The germline CDR1 and CDR2 sequences are SGHDT and YYEEEE. The CDR3 spans 14 residues. Trimming removed 2 bases from V and 4 bases from J, with 10 bases in between. The CDR3 bases are TGTGCCAGCAGCTTTCGGGGAGGATACAATGAGCAGTTCTTC. It is translated as CASSFRGGYNEQFF.

Of note for this clone: The sample holds other DNA sequences that translate to the same CDR3. This chain connects TRBV28 to TRBJ1-1, with no clear D. V lost 2 bases, J lost 1 base, and 5 bases lay in between. The CDR3 is made up of 13 amino acids. The V gene's germline CDR1 is MDHEN and CDR2 SYDVKM. In DNA form, the CDR3 reads TGTGCCAGCAGTTTAGGGAGGAACACTGAAGCTTTCTTT. Amino acids: CASSLGRNTEAFF.

The chain uses TRBV2 and TRBJ1-1, with D unresolved. The CDR3 length is 13 residues. Trimming removed 4 bases at V and 1 base at J, with 7 bases between. Germline CDR1 SNHLY, CDR2 FYNNEI. The chain's CDR3 is CASSASPNTEAFF. As DNA, the CDR3 is TGTGCCAGCAGTGCTAGTCCGAACACTGAAGCTTTCTTT.